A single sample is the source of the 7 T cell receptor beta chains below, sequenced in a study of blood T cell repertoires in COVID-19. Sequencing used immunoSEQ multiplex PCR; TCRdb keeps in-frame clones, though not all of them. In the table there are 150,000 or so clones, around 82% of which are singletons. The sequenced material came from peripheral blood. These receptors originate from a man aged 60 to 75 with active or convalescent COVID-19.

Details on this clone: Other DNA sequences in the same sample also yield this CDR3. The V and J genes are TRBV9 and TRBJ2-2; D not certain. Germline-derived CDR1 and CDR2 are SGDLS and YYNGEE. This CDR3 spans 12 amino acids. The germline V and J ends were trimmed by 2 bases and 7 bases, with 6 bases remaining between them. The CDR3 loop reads CASSVGGGELFF. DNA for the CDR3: TGTGCCAGCAGCGTTGGCGGCGGGGAGCTGTTTTTT.

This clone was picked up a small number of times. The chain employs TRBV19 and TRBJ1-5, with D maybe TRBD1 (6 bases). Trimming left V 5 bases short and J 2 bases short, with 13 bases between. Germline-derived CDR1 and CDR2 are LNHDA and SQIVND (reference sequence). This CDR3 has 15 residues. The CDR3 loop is CASSAYWTGNQPQHF. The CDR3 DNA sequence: TGTGCCAGTAGTGCATACTGGACAGGCAATCAGCCCCAGCATTTT. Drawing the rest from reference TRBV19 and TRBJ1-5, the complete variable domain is DGGITQSPKYLFRKEGQNVTLSCEQNLNHDAMYWYRQDPGQGLRLIYYSQIVNDFQKGDIAEGYSVSREKKESFPLTVTSAQKNPTAFYLCASSAYWTGNQPQHFGDGTRLSIL.

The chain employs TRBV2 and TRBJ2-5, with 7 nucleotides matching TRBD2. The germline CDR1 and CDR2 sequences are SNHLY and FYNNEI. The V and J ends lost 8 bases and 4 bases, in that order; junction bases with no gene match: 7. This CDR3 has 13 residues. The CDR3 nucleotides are TGTGCCAGCCGAGAGGGACTAACAGAGACCCAGTACTTC. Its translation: CASREGLTETQYF.

The CDR3 protein is CASSLDFQEAFF. CDR3 sequence (DNA): TGTGCCAGCAGCTTAGATTTTCAGGAAGCTTTCTTT. V is TRBV7-9 and J is TRBJ1-1; D not resolved. The CDR3 spans 12 residues. Germline CDR1 SEHNR, CDR2 FQNEAQ (reference sequence). Trimming cost V 1 base and J 8 bases, with 8 bases left between them.

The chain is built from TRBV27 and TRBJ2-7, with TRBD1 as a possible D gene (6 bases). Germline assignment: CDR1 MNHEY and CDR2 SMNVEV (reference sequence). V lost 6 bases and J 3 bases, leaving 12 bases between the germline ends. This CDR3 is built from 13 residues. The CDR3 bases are TGTGCCAGCAGCCGAACAGGGATCTACGAGCAGTACTTC. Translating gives CASSRTGIYEQYF.

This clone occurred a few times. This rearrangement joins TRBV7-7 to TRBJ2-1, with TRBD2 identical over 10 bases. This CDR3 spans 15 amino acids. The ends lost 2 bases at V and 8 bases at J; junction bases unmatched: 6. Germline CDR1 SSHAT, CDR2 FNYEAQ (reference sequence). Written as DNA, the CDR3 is TGTGCCAGCAGCTTATCGGCTAGCGGGGGAGATGAGCAGTTCTTC. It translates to CASSLSASGGDEQFF.

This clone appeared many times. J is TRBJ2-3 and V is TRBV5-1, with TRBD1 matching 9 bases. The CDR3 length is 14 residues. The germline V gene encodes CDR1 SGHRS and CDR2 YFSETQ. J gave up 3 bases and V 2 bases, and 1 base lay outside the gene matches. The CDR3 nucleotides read TGCGCCAGCAGCTTCGGACAGGGGACAGATACGCAGTATTTT. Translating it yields CASSFGQGTDTQYF.